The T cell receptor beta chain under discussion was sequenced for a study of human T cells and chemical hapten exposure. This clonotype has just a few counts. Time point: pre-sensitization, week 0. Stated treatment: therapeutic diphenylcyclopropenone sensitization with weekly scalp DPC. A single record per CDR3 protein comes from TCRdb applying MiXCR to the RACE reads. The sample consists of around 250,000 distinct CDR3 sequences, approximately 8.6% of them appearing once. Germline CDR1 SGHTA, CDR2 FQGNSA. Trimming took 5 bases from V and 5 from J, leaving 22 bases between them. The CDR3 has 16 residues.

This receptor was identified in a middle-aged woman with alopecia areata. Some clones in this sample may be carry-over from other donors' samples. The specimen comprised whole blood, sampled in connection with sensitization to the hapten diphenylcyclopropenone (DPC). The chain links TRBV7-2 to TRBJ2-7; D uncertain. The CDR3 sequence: CASSPGRTAKSHEQYF. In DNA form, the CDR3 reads TGTGCCAGCAGCCCCGGAAGGACGGCAAAATCCCACGAGCAGTACTTC.